The 23 T cell receptor beta chains below were found in one sample sequenced in a study of T cell repertoires in cytomegalovirus infection (dated by TCRdb to the late 2010s). Their antigens are not known. Per the publication, the treatment or condition label means: in vitro stimulation with specific CMV peptide epitopes to enrich CMV-specific T cells. TCRdb lists the instrument as Illumina HiSeq 1500. TCRdb took the public reads, trimmed them with fastp at Q25, ran MiXCR for clone calling and kept in-frame beta chains. A single entry per CDR3 protein holds the most common genes and DNA from its merged rows. The sample data list roughly 920,000 distinct CDR3 sequences, and approximately 33% of these were observed just once. The top ten clonotypes cover under 15% of the sample. The sequences come from cultured CD8+ T cells from PBMCs, collected from culture after CMV antigen stimulation. The receptor source for this set is a human donor in good health (CMV status not recorded). Some clones in this sample may be carry-over from other donors' samples.

This sequence joins TRBV4-3 and TRBJ1-4; D is uncertain. Looked up from germline, CDR1 is LGHNA and CDR2 is YSLEER. With 0 bases removed from V and 5 bases from J, the gap between germline ends came to 10 bases. The CDR3 has 15 residues. The CDR3 DNA reads as TGCGCCAGCAGCCAAGACCGGGGTATGAATGAAAAACTGTTTTTT. This gives the protein CASSQDRGMNEKLFF.

This clonotype was detected a few times. CDR3 DNA: TGTGCCAGCAGACCCAGGGGGCCGGTCTATGGCTACACCTTC. This codes for CASRPRGPVYGYTF. V usage is TRBV6-6 and J usage is TRBJ1-2; 8 bases are a match to TRBD1. Germline V gives CDR1 MNHNY, CDR2 SVGAGI (reference sequence). CDR3 length: 14 amino acids. The V and J ends lost 6 bases and 4 bases, in that order; junction bases with no gene match: 7.

The chain carries TRBV5-6 and TRBJ2-3; D tentatively reads TRBD1 or TRBD2 (5 bases each). Deletions cut 3 bases from V and 5 bases from J, with 13 bases between. The CDR3 is 14 residues long. From germline, CDR1 is SGHDT and CDR2 YYEEEE. In DNA, the CDR3 is TGTGCCAGCAGCTGGGACGTAAACCAAGATACGCAGTATTTT. This encodes CASSWDVNQDTQYF.

V and J are TRBV7-6 and TRBJ1-1, with 7 bases fitting TRBD1. The germline V gene has CDR1 SGHVS and CDR2 FNYEAQ. V trimming: 5 bases; J trimming: 10 bases; junction bases outside the gene matches: 10. This CDR3 has 13 amino acids. CDR3 DNA: TGTGCCAGCAGCCACGGGACAGCCCGTGGAGCTTTCTTT. This sequence encodes CASSHGTARGAFF.

V gene TRBV19 combines with J gene TRBJ1-2, with D unclear. The CDR3 is made up of 13 amino acids. Germline-derived CDR1 and CDR2 are LNHDA and SQIVND (reference sequence). V lost 5 bases to trimming and J lost 4 bases, with 11 bases between them. CDR3 sequence: CASSYQYSYGYTF. The CDR3 DNA reads TGTGCCAGTAGTTACCAGTACAGCTATGGCTACACCTTC.

The chain carries TRBV5-6 and TRBJ1-1; D is unclear. The CDR3 contains 17 residues. Germline V gives CDR1 SGHDT, CDR2 YYEEEE. Trimming took off 1 base at V and 1 base at J, with 17 bases between the two ends. DNA for the CDR3: TGTGCCAGCAGCTTGCTCCTTGGGCATCCTCAGAACACTGAAGCTTTCTTT. This sequence encodes CASSLLLGHPQNTEAFF.

The V call is TRBV7-8, the J call TRBJ1-5; D is perhaps TRBD1 (5 bases). The CDR3 covers 18 residues. Trimming shortened V by 1 base and J by 4 bases, and 20 bases separated the two germline ends. From germline, CDR1 is SGHVS and CDR2 FQNEAQ. CDR3 loop: CASSLGGEISGLNQPQHF. As DNA, the CDR3 is TGTGCCAGCAGCTTAGGAGGGGAAATATCAGGCCTTAATCAGCCCCAGCATTTT.

This sequence joins TRBV20-1 and TRBJ1-2; D call uncertain. Germline CDR1 reads DFQATT; CDR2 reads SNEGSKA (reference sequence). The length of the CDR3 is 12 residues. Between the trimmed V and J ends, which lost 1 base and 8 bases, there was a span of 11 bases. The CDR3 DNA sequence: TGCAGTGCTAGAGTTCAGGCCCCGGGCTACACCTTC. Translation gives CSARVQAPGYTF.

There are a few counts of this clonotype. A read error may account for a junction end that differs from germline. The rearrangement joins TRBV6-5 to TRBJ2-7, with 8 bases aligning to TRBD1. The CDR3 is 15 amino acids. Germline assignment: CDR1 MNHEY and CDR2 SVGAGI. The CDR3 region has the DNA TGTGCCAGCAGTTACGAGGCAGGGGGCTCCGACGAGCAGTACTTC. Its translation: CASSYEAGGSDEQYF.

This chain links TRBV19 with TRBJ2-3; D uncertain. The germline V gene has CDR1 LNHDA and CDR2 SQIVND (reference sequence). The CDR3 has 18 residues. The V and J ends lost 7 bases and 3 bases respectively, with 26 bases between them. CDR3 region: CASTDTDPTGEPTDTQYF. For the CDR3, the DNA is TGTGCCAGTACTGATACGGACCCGACCGGAGAGCCGACAGATACGCAGTATTTT.

The J gene is TRBJ2-7, the V gene TRBV19, with 10 bases fitting TRBD2. The CDR3 covers 13 residues. In germline, CDR1 is LNHDA, CDR2 SQIVND (reference sequence). Trimming at V came to 9 bases and at J to 6 bases, leaving 8 bases not matched to a gene. CDR3 sequence reads: CASRTSGHLEQYF. In nucleotides, the CDR3 is TGTGCCAGCCGGACTAGCGGTCACCTCGAGCAGTACTTC.

V is TRBV19 and J is TRBJ2-6; 7 nucleotides match TRBD1. Per germline, CDR1 LNHDA and CDR2 SQIVND (reference sequence). The junction had 10 bases not matched to a gene; V was cut back by 8 bases and J by 0 bases. The CDR3 length is 17 residues. As DNA, the CDR3 is TGTGCCAGTCTTCGGGACAGCCTTATCTCTGGGGCCAACGTCCTGACTTTC. Its translation is CASLRDSLISGANVLTF.

This sequence joins TRBV6-2 or TRBV6-3 and TRBJ1-2; D is unresolved. Deletions cut 4 bases from V and 4 bases from J, with 10 bases between. The CDR3 totals 13 residues. Germline CDR1 is MNHEY and CDR2 is SVGEGT. The CDR3, as DNA: TGTGCCAGCAGTTTTGACAACCTCTATGGCTACACCTTC. This translates into CASSFDNLYGYTF.

The rearrangement joins TRBV28 to TRBJ2-2; no definite D call. The CDR3 covers 12 residues. V dropped 0 bases and J dropped 7 bases, with 3 bases sitting between them. Germline CDR1 reads MDHEN; CDR2 reads SYDVKM. Here the CDR3 DNA reads TGTGCCAGCAGTTTATGGGGCGGGGAGCTGTTTTTT. It specifies CASSLWGGELFF.

This clonotype has only a few counts. The rearrangement links TRBV7-9 to TRBJ1-1; D not certain. Trimming pared 5 bases from V and 6 bases from J, leaving 10 bases between. Per germline, CDR1 SEHNR and CDR2 FQNEAQ (reference sequence). The CDR3 is 12 residues long. The CDR3 loop is CASSPSRPEAFF. CDR3 sequence (DNA): TGTGCCAGCAGCCCGAGTAGGCCTGAAGCTTTCTTT.

The chain carries TRBV7-6 and TRBJ2-2; D remains ambiguous. This CDR3 is 15 amino acids long. CDR1 and CDR2 from the germline V gene are SGHVS and FNYEAQ. V lost 5 bases and J 0 bases, leaving 10 bases between the germline ends. The CDR3 nucleotides read TGTGCCAGCAGCCGCGGACGGACGAACACCGGGGAGCTGTTTTTT. Translated: CASSRGRTNTGELFF. Using reference TRBV7-6 and TRBJ2-2 for the parts outside the CDR3, the full variable domain is GAGVSQSPRYKVTKRGQDVALRCDPISGHVSLYWYRQALGQGPEFLTYFNYEAQQDKSGLPNDRFSAERPEGSISTLTIQRTEQRDSAMYRCASSRGRTNTGELFFGEGSRLTVL.

A note on this clonotype: One base away lies a much larger clone, so this may be a sequencing read error. This chain joins TRBV7-2 and TRBJ1-5; 10 bases agree with TRBD1. In germline, CDR1 is SGHTA, CDR2 FQGNSA. This CDR3 has 16 amino acids. The CDR3 region is CASRITRQGANQSQHF. The CDR3 DNA is TGTGCCAGCAGAATAACGAGACAGGGGGCAAATCAGTCCCAGCATTTT.

This clonotype was counted many times. V gene TRBV7-6 combines with J gene TRBJ2-1; D is ambiguous. The germline V and J ends were trimmed by 2 bases and 8 bases, with 7 bases remaining between them. Germline values: CDR1 SGHVS, CDR2 FNYEAQ. The CDR3 has 12 amino acids. The CDR3 DNA is TGTGCCAGCAGCTTAAGTGCGGATGAGCAGTTCTTC. It specifies CASSLSADEQFF.

The chain uses TRBV10-2 and TRBJ1-2; TRBD1 is a possible D gene (5 bases). The germline CDR1 and CDR2 sequences are WSHSY and SAAADI. This CDR3 spans 11 amino acids. V lost 8 bases and J lost 6, with 10 bases in between. As DNA, the CDR3 is TGCGCCAGCCTGCAGGGCGATGGCTACACCTTC. Translation gives CASLQGDGYTF.

The chain joins TRBV6-2 or TRBV6-3 to TRBJ2-7; perhaps TRBD1 as D (7 bases). There are 12 residues in the CDR3. V shed 7 bases and J shed 6 bases, with 13 bases lying between them. CDR1 and CDR2 (germline): MNHEY, SVGEGT. CDR3 sequence reads: CASTQGGGEQYV. CDR3 coding DNA: TGTGCCAGCACCCAGGGGGGAGGCGAGCAGTACGTC.

The chain recombines TRBV3-1 with TRBJ2-7; D is uncertain. CDR1 and CDR2 (germline): LGHDT, YNNKEL (reference sequence). The CDR3 has 15 residues. The ends were cut back, 0 bases at V and 5 bases at J, with 14 bases in the middle. The CDR3 sequence is CASSQDSAHLNEQYV. CDR3 coding DNA: TGTGCCAGCAGCCAAGATTCGGCCCATTTGAACGAGCAGTACGTC.

V is TRBV27 and J is TRBJ2-6; D unclear. The CDR3 has 18 residues. V lost 6 bases, J lost 2 bases, and 20 bases lay in between. The V gene's germline CDR1 is MNHEY and CDR2 SMNVEV (reference sequence). CDR3 sequence reads: CASRSIRSGRTGANVLTF. CDR3 DNA sequence: TGTGCCAGCAGGTCTATTCGCAGTGGGCGAACTGGGGCCAACGTCCTGACTTTC.

The chain has TRBV7-6 and TRBJ2-2; D is ambiguous. Germline assignment: CDR1 SGHVS and CDR2 FNYEAQ. V was pared by 5 bases and J by 7 bases, with 8 bases between. This CDR3 is built from 12 residues. DNA for the CDR3: TGTGCCAGCAGCCCCGGAATCGGGGAGCTGTTTTTT. Residues: CASSPGIGELFF.